Sequencing of this TCR beta chain was carried out in a study of blood T cells in healthy people across ages (dated by TCRdb to between 2014 and 2017). As for the study more broadly: Template switching captured roughly one uniquely barcoded TCR beta cDNA molecule per two T cells in model experiments. The donors were divided into four age groups: young (average around 15 years), middle-aged (about 39), aged (approximately 59) and long-lived (roughly 86). To avoid experimental bias, donors of different ages were distributed randomly across sequencing lanes. To track age-related changes in TCR beta repertoire diversity, the study relied on deep sequencing normalized with unique cDNA molecular identifiers. Using the same blood draw, the study looked at two additional independent replicas of 1 million unique cDNA reads for two donors, one aged 18 to 30 and the other aged 80 or older.

With regard to this clonotype: Which antigen it targets is not known. Base qualities are not at hand, and no much larger clone is one base apart.

The CDR3 covers 19 residues, taking in both the cysteine and the phenylalanine. Left in the record is the CDR3 DNA by itself, 57 bases read in frame from the first base. The germline V gene sets CDR1 to ENHRY and CDR2 to SYGVKD. Trimming removed 8 bases from V and 0 bases from J; the gene matches leave 15 bases unexplained. Receptors were amplified or captured by 5' RACE. TCRdb lists the instrument as Illumina HiSeq 2500. A second about 7 to 11 cycle PCR used a sample-barcoded 5' primer and a J-beta primer mix. Each TCR beta cDNA molecule received a unique molecular identifier from a template-switch 5' adaptor carrying 12 random nucleotides. Each sample yielded at least 3 million CDR3-containing paired-end reads. First-strand cDNA synthesis was performed from all RNA using the Mint cDNA synthesis kit, with priming by a TRBC-specific oligonucleotide. Following uracil-DNA glycosylase treatment, a first 18-cycle PCR with universal primers M1SS and BC2_uni_R was performed on all cDNA. The study's own analysis went as follows. Each sample was normalized by randomly selecting 1 million high-quality reads, each carrying a distinct molecular identifier. Reads with shared molecular identifiers were discarded instead of being binned into consensus sequences. MiTCR, with a Q25 quality threshold and the strictest error-elimination algorithm, was used for CDR3 identification, clonotype clustering and error correction. Lower-bound total TCR beta diversity was estimated with a nonparametric unseen species model using Euler transformation. TCRdb trimmed the raw reads at Q25, called clones with MiXCR and kept productive beta chains. Each CDR3 protein appears once, grouped with its most common genes and DNA. The V and J calls were not made by the authors but by TCRdb's processing. The sample table contains fewer than 900,000 distinct CDR3 sequences; only one count was recorded for roughly 45% of them. Clones ranked in the top ten supply 20% to 25% of the sample.

The research as a whole found: Compared with the aged group, more naive CD4+ T cells, fewer expanded clones and increased TCR diversity were shown by the long-lived group, suggesting age selection. Because donor CMV infection status was unknown, age-related changes in expanded clonotypes were potentially confounded. Since profiling was done on bulk unsorted PBMCs, naive and antigen-experienced compartments could not be conclusively compared. As age increased, observed TCR beta diversity per million T cells dropped in a roughly linear way, and a significant reduction was already evident by age about 36. Observed TCR beta diversity correlated strongly with the percentage of naive T cells measured by flow cytometry. Estimates of total diversity based on one million sequenced T cells were considered lower bounds and underestimates.

Systemically healthy Caucasian individuals from Russia, approximately 39 in total and aged about 6 to 90 years, were included as donors. Each donor gave approximately 9.3 milliliters of peripheral blood, collected into EDTA-treated Vacutainer tubes. Ficoll-Paque density-gradient centrifugation was used to isolate PBMCs, with at least 6 million obtained per sample. Trizol reagent was used to extract total RNA from PBMCs, with at least 6 micrograms per sample. Naive CD45RAhigh/CD27high T cell percentages were measured by flow cytometry on a PBMC aliquot from every donor. The sequencing input was blood. This receptor was obtained from a woman between 55 and 75 years old in good health. The chain links TRBV10-3 with TRBJ2-6; TRBD1 matches 8 bases in the middle. The CDR3 amino acid sequence is: CAIGTQGAILSSGANVLTF. The base sequence is TGTGCCATCGGAACGCAGGGGGCTATCTTGTCCTCTGGGGCCAACGTCCTGACTTTC.